Only a few counts were recorded for the clone carrying this TCR beta chain. The antigen is unknown. V was pared by 4 bases and J by 7 bases, with 7 bases of the junction left unmatched. The CDR3 has 14 amino acids. The germline CDR1 and CDR2 sequences are SGHNT and YENEEA. TCRdb itself ran the RT-PCR reads through MiXCR, one entry per CDR3 protein. The repertoire holds approximately 730,000 distinct CDR3 sequences, with approximately 14% as singletons. The data were obtained in a study of response to subunit inactivated influenza vaccine. Study-level findings and limits: The authors proposed limited new T cell recruitment per seasonal influenza vaccination.

This clonotype was obtained from a man aged 45-65 years who received an inactivated influenza vaccine. The rearrangement links TRBV11-3 to TRBJ2-7; TRBD1 agrees at 10 bases. The sample consisted of PBMCs from blood, taken 14 to 15 days before vaccination. For the CDR3, the DNA is TGTGCCAGCAGCTCGACAGGGGGCTTGAATGAGCAGTACTTC. Translating it yields CASSSTGGLNEQYF.